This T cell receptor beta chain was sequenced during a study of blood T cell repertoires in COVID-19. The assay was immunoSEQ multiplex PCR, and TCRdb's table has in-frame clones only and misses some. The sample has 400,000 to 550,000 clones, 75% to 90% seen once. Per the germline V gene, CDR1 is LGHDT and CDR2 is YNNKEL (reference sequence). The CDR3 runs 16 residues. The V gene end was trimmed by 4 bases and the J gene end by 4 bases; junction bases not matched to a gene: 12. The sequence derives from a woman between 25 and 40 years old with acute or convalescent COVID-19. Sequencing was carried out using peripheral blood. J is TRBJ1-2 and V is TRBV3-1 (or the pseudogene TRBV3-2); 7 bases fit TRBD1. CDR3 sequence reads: CASSPSPGQIGYGYTF. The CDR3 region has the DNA TGTGCCAGCAGCCCTAGTCCGGGACAGATCGGCTATGGCTACACCTTC.